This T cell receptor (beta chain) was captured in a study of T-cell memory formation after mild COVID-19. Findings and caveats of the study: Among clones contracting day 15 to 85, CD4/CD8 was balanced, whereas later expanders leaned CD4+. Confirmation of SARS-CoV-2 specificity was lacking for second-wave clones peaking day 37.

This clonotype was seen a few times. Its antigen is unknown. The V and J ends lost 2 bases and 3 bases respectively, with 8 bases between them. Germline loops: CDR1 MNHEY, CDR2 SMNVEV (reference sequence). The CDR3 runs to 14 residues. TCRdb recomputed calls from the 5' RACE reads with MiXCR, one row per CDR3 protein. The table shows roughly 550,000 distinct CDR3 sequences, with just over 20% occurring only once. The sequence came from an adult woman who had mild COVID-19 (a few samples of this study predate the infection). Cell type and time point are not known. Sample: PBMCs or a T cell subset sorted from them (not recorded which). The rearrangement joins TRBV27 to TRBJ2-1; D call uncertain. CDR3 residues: CASSLLENYNEQFF. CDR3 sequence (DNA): TGTGCCAGCAGTTTACTGGAGAACTACAATGAGCAGTTCTTC.